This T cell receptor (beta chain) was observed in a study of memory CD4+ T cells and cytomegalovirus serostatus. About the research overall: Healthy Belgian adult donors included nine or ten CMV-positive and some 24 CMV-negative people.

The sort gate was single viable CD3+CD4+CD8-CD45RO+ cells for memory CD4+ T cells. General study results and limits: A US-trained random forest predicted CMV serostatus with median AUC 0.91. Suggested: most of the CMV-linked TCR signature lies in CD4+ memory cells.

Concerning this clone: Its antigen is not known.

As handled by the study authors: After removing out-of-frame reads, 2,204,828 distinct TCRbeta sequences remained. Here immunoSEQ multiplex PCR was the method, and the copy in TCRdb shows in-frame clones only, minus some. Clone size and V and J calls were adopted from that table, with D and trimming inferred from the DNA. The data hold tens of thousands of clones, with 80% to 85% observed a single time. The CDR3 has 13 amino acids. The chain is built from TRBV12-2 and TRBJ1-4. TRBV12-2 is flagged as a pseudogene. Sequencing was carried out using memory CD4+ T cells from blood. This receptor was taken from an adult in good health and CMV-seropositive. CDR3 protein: CASRLKGPQPPFF. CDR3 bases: TGTGCAAGTCGCTTAAAGGGACCTCAACCCCCTTTTTTT.